Presented here are 13 T cell receptor beta chains from one specimen sequenced in a study of CXCR3-negative and CXCR3-positive naive CD8 T cells. UMI labels and 5' RACE were used to prepare the TRB cDNA libraries. TCRdb derives one entry per CDR3 protein from the 5' RACE reads, leaving out DNA. The sample features nearly 45,000 distinct CDR3 sequences, with about 14% in its top ten. The sequencing input was memory CD8+ T cells from blood. These receptors all stem from a human donor in good health. Some clones in this sample may be carry-over from other donors' samples.

This chain joins TRBV4-1 and TRBJ2-7. Germline loops: CDR1 MGHRA, CDR2 YSYEKL. The CDR3 is 13 residues long. The CDR3 here is CASSQGSVYEQYF.

This chain links TRBV4-3 with TRBJ2-7; no DNA is available, so the TRBD2 call from TCRdb remains unchecked. This CDR3 has 15 amino acids. The germline gives CDR1 LGHNA, CDR2 YSLEER. CDR3: CASSPGTSGGAEQYF.

The V call is TRBV6-5, the J call TRBJ2-1; TCRdb calls TRBD2, which cannot be checked without DNA. The CDR3 has 15 amino acids. In germline, CDR1 is MNHEY, CDR2 SVGAGI. The CDR3 loop reads CATVAGGVSYNEQFF.

The CDR3 sequence is CASSATLQRNQPQHF. The rearrangement links TRBV12-3 or TRBV12-4 to TRBJ1-5; no DNA is available, so the TRBD1 call from TCRdb remains unchecked. This CDR3 is 15 amino acids long.

V and J are TRBV3-1 and TRBJ2-1. Germline values: CDR1 LGHDT, CDR2 YNNKEL (reference sequence). The CDR3 runs to 16 residues. CDR3 sequence reads: CASSQEGSRPYNEQFF.

This chain connects TRBV28 to TRBJ1-4; the D call from TCRdb, TRBD1, cannot be confirmed without DNA. There are 17 residues in the CDR3. Germline CDR1 reads MDHEN; CDR2 reads SYDVKM. The CDR3 protein is CASSLTRPGLGDEKLFF.

The chain employs TRBV12-3 or TRBV12-4 and TRBJ2-7; TCRdb's D gene call, TRBD2, goes unchecked for lack of DNA. The CDR3 length is 14 residues. The CDR3 is CASSLTSDYYEQYF.

The J gene is TRBJ1-1, the V gene TRBV28; TCRdb returns TRBD1, unconfirmable since there is no DNA. The germline gives CDR1 MDHEN, CDR2 SYDVKM. The length of the CDR3 is 15 residues. The CDR3 is CASRPSGTANTEAFF.

The chain joins TRBV12-3 or TRBV12-4 to TRBJ2-1. The length of the CDR3 is 12 residues. CDR3 protein: CASSFYPTEQFF.

The chain joins TRBV12-3 or TRBV12-4 to TRBJ2-3; TCRdb names TRBD1, which stays unverified in the absence of DNA. The CDR3 runs to 12 residues. The CDR3 sequence is CATLGPANKQYF.

J is TRBJ1-1 and V is TRBV4-2; the TCRdb D gene call, TRBD1, has no DNA to confirm it. Germline values: CDR1 LGHNA, CDR2 YNFKEQ. The CDR3 extends over 15 amino acids. CDR3 in amino acids: CASSQVSRKNTEAFF.

The chain recombines TRBV12-3 or TRBV12-4 with TRBJ2-5; TCRdb gives TRBD2 as the D gene, but with no DNA this cannot be confirmed. The CDR3 sequence is 14 residues long. CDR3 residues: CASSSPGLKETQYF.

The chain employs TRBV28 and TRBJ2-1. The CDR3 has 15 amino acids. Germline CDR1 and CDR2: MDHEN and SYDVKM. The CDR3 loop reads CASSLEAELHNEQFF. Supplemented by reference TRBV28 and TRBJ2-1, the full variable domain reads DVKVTQSSRYLVKRTGEKVFLECVQDMDHENMFWYRQDPGLGLRLIYFSYDVKMKEKGDIPEGYSVSREKKERFSLILESASTNQTSMYLCASSLEAELHNEQFFGPGTRLTVL.